These 17 T cell receptor beta chains came from one sample sequenced in a study of blood T cell repertoires in COVID-19. Using immunoSEQ multiplex PCR, the repertoire was profiled, and TCRdb retains in-frame clones only, with some absent. Of 200,000 to 250,000 clones detected, around 83% appear once; the ten largest clones hold about 4.8%. Sequencing input: peripheral blood. All receptors derive from a woman in her 70s with COVID-19, enrolled during active disease.

The chain carries TRBV5-1 and TRBJ2-3, with 7 bases fitting TRBD1. V shed 3 bases and J 0 bases; nucleotides not matched to a gene: 4. Germline V CDR1 and CDR2: SGHRS, YFSETQ. There are 15 residues in the CDR3. The CDR3 DNA sequence: TGCGCCAGCAGCTCGGGACAGACTAGCACAGATACGCAGTATTTT. Residues: CASSSGQTSTDTQYF.

The rearrangement links TRBV10-3 to TRBJ2-7, with D uncertain. V was clipped by 5 bases and J by 3 bases, with 5 bases between them. This CDR3 has 11 residues. Germline values: CDR1 ENHRY, CDR2 SYGVKD. The CDR3 reads CAISLNYEQYF. The CDR3 coding sequence is TGTGCCATCAGTCTTAACTACGAGCAGTACTTC.

The chain joins TRBV5-1 to TRBJ1-1; 8 bases are shared with TRBD1. The CDR3 extends over 15 amino acids. The V gene end was trimmed by 4 bases and the J gene end by 0 bases; junction bases not matched to a gene: 5. Germline V lookup: CDR1 SGHRS, CDR2 YFSETQ. CDR3 sequence: CASSTGDRMNTEAFF. The CDR3 DNA is TGCGCCAGCAGCACGGGGGACAGGATGAACACTGAAGCTTTCTTT.

The gene calls are TRBV24-1 and TRBJ1-3, with TRBD1 matching 7 bases. The CDR3 totals 17 residues. J gave up 0 bases and V 6 bases, and 10 bases lay outside the gene matches. Per the germline V gene, CDR1 is KGHDR and CDR2 is SFDVKD. CDR3 residues: CATSPIQGGLSGNTIYF. CDR3 DNA sequence: TGTGCCACCAGTCCTATCCAGGGGGGACTCTCTGGAAACACCATATATTTT.

The chain joins TRBV15 to TRBJ2-1, with a tentative D call TRBD2 (5 bases). V was trimmed by 5 bases and J by 8 bases, leaving 22 bases between them. The CDR3 is made up of 16 amino acids. The germline CDR1 and CDR2 sequences are LNHNV and YYDKDF (reference sequence). CDR3 residues: CATSSLGPSGFDEQFF. The CDR3 region has the DNA TGTGCCACCAGCTCCCTCGGTCCAAGCGGCTTCGATGAGCAGTTCTTC.

The CDR3 here is CSVKTGRDTEAFF. The CDR3 bases are TGCAGCGTGAAGACAGGTAGGGACACTGAAGCTTTCTTT. The rearrangement uses TRBV29-1 and TRBJ1-1; TRBD1 might be the D (6 bases). The CDR3 is 13 amino acids. The germline V and J ends were trimmed by 6 bases and 3 bases, with 14 bases remaining between them. Germline loops: CDR1 SQVTM, CDR2 ANQGSEA.

The chain joins TRBV7-2 to TRBJ2-6, with D perhaps TRBD2 (6 bases). The CDR3 runs to 15 residues. Germline values: CDR1 SGHTA, CDR2 FQGNSA. Deletions cut 3 bases from V and 0 bases from J, with 6 bases between. CDR3 amino acids: CASSLGGSGANVLTF. CDR3 DNA: TGTGCCAGCAGCTTGGGGGGCTCTGGGGCCAACGTCCTGACTTTC.

This clone was seen a few times. The chain couples TRBV15 to TRBJ2-5; TRBD2 matches 8 bases. V trimming: 3 bases; J trimming: 2 bases; junction bases outside the gene matches: 2. There are 14 residues in the CDR3. CDR1 is LNHNV and CDR2 is YYDKDF in the germline V gene (reference sequence). CDR3 sequence (DNA): TGTGCCACCAGCAGCACTAGCGGTCAAGAGACCCAGTACTTC. Translation: CATSSTSGQETQYF.

The chain carries TRBV29-1 and TRBJ1-2; D is perhaps TRBD1 (5 bases). The CDR3 runs 13 residues. Trimming shortened V by 3 bases and J by 6 bases, and 14 bases separated the two germline ends. CDR1 is SQVTM and CDR2 is ANQGSEA in the germline V gene. CDR3 in amino acids: CSVEKGKSNGYTF. The DNA of the CDR3 is TGCAGCGTTGAGAAGGGGAAAAGTAATGGCTACACCTTC.

A single count supports this clone. The gene calls are TRBV24-1 and TRBJ2-1; D not certain. This CDR3 has 16 residues. V was cut by 2 bases and J by 0 bases, with 10 bases left in between. Germline V gene sequence: CDR1 KGHDR, CDR2 SFDVKD. CDR3 residues: CATSDSTPSSYNEQFF. The CDR3 DNA follows: TGTGCCACCAGTGATTCTACGCCGAGCTCCTACAATGAGCAGTTCTTC.

The chain employs TRBV4-1 and TRBJ2-5, with 12 bases identical to TRBD2. The V gene's germline CDR1 is MGHRA and CDR2 YSYEKL. This CDR3 is 15 amino acids long. J was trimmed by 5 bases and V by 1 base; bases with no gene match: 2. CDR3 bases: TGCGCCAGCAGCCAAGCTACTAGCGGGAGGGAGACCCAGTACTTC. It yields the protein CASSQATSGRETQYF.

This chain links TRBV5-1 with TRBJ2-7, with 10 bases that match TRBD2. The CDR3 has 15 residues. Germline CDR1 and CDR2: SGHRS and YFSETQ. J was trimmed by 1 base and V by 4 bases; bases with no gene match: 5. CDR3 protein: CASSVRTSGSYEQYF. The CDR3 coding sequence is TGCGCCAGCAGCGTTCGGACTAGCGGATCCTACGAGCAGTACTTC.

The V gene is TRBV15, the J gene TRBJ1-4; D unresolved. Trimming removed 0 bases at V and 12 bases at J, with 20 bases between. The CDR3 covers 16 residues. Germline V lookup: CDR1 LNHNV, CDR2 YYDKDF (reference sequence). DNA of the CDR3: TGTGCCACCAGCAGAGATATCGCCGGGAACCCAGTGGAACTGTTTTTT. The encoded protein is CATSRDIAGNPVELFF.

The rearrangement joins TRBV5-1 to TRBJ2-7, with D uncertain. The germline CDR1 and CDR2 sequences are SGHRS and YFSETQ. Trimming took off 0 bases at V and 7 bases at J, with 17 bases between the two ends. The CDR3 extends over 15 amino acids. The CDR3 sequence is CASSLDGQIPLEQYF. CDR3 bases: TGCGCCAGCAGCTTGGATGGGCAAATACCCCTGGAGCAGTACTTC.

This sequence joins TRBV3-1 (or the pseudogene TRBV3-2) and TRBJ2-7; 9 bases are a match to TRBD2. This CDR3 comprises 13 residues. J was trimmed by 3 bases and V by 4 bases; bases with no gene match: 1. Looked up from germline, CDR1 is LGHDT and CDR2 is YNNKEL (reference sequence). The CDR3 DNA follows: TGTGCCAGCAGCCTAGCGGGAGTCTACGAGCAGTACTTC. Translating gives CASSLAGVYEQYF.

This clone was observed a handful of times. The chain uses TRBV2 and TRBJ2-7; TRBD1 aligns across 7 bases. The CDR3 totals 13 residues. V shed 5 bases, J shed 4 bases, and the junction held 5 bases outside the gene matches. CDR1 is SNHLY and CDR2 is FYNNEI in the germline V gene. The CDR3: CASSLGQSYEQYF. CDR3 nucleotides: TGTGCCAGCAGTTTGGGACAGTCTTACGAGCAGTACTTC. Complete variable domain (other parts from reference TRBV2 and TRBJ2-7): EPEVTQTPSHQVTQMGQEVILRCVPISNHLYFYWYRQILGQKVEFLVSFYNNEISEKSEIFDDQFSVERPDGSNFTLKIRSTKLEDSAMYFCASSLGQSYEQYFGPGTRLTVT.

CDR3 protein: CASRSYRGSPSGANVLTF. DNA of the CDR3: TGTGCCAGCAGGAGTTACAGGGGTAGCCCCTCTGGGGCCAACGTCCTGACTTTC. The chain recombines TRBV28 with TRBJ2-6; 7 bases line up with TRBD1. From germline, CDR1 is MDHEN and CDR2 SYDVKM. The J segment lost 0 bases and the V segment lost 6 bases, leaving 11 bases of the junction unmatched. The CDR3 sequence is 18 residues long.